This T cell receptor beta chain was identified in a study of CD8 T cells in Susac syndrome. Purification of the CD8+ and CD4+ T cells relied on negative isolation, and TEMRA cells underwent FACS enrichment. About this clonotype: The antigen is not known.

Per germline, CDR1 SGDLS and CDR2 YYNGEE. The CDR3 contains 16 residues. V lost 4 bases, J lost 7 bases, and 8 bases stayed unmatched. Findings and limits, study-wide: It was acknowledged in the study that its TCR sequencing and HLA analysis involved a relatively small number of individuals.

Random hexamers were used to reverse transcribe the RNA input (about 0.5 to 1 ug). Multiplex PCR with immunoSEQ amplified the TCR beta CDR3 across 54 Vbeta and 13 Jbeta. TCRdb re-derived calls from the immunoSEQ multiplex PCR reads in MiXCR, one entry per CDR3 protein. The sample gives 180,000 or so distinct CDR3 sequences, around 94% of which show up once; roughly 0.15% is in the top ten. Specimen: CD4+ T cells from PBMCs. V is TRBV9 and J is TRBJ2-1; 13 bases agree with TRBD2. This TCR came from a human donor in good health. CDR3 nucleotide sequence: TGTGCCAGCAGCCGCCCACTAGCGGGGGGGCGAAATGAGCAGTTCTTC. This encodes CASSRPLAGGRNEQFF.